The 17 T cell receptor beta chains below come from one sample, sequenced in a study of blood T cell repertoires in COVID-19. Data came from immunoSEQ multiplex PCR; TCRdb stores just in-frame clones and leaves some out. The sample has approximately 170,000 clones, around 89% seen once; the top ten hold 1.5% to 2%. Material for sequencing was peripheral blood. The origin of the receptors is a man in his late teens or twenties who had recovered from COVID-19.

The J gene is TRBJ2-2, the V gene TRBV28, with D unclear. V was clipped by 2 bases and J by 2 bases, with 6 bases between them. Germline CDR1 and CDR2: MDHEN and SYDVKM. The CDR3 spans 14 residues. CDR3 region: CASSLNSNTGELFF. The CDR3 bases are TGTGCCAGCAGTTTAAATAGCAACACCGGGGAGCTGTTTTTT.

The chain links TRBV6-5 to TRBJ1-1; 8 nucleotides line up with TRBD1. This CDR3 region has 15 residues. Germline V lookup: CDR1 MNHEY, CDR2 SVGAGI. V shed 0 bases and J 6 bases; nucleotides not matched to a gene: 6. The CDR3 bases are TGTGCCAGCAGTTACTCTCTACAGGGGGTTGCTGAAGCTTTCTTT. Amino acids: CASSYSLQGVAEAFF.

V gene TRBV5-5 combines with J gene TRBJ1-1, with D possibly TRBD1 on 5 matching bases. Germline loops: CDR1 SGHKS, CDR2 YYEKEE (reference sequence). The CDR3 is 15 residues long. Deletions cut 4 bases from V and 4 bases from J, with 17 bases between. The CDR3 DNA reads as TGTGCCAGCAGCCCGAGCGGGGGACCTCTCACTGAAGCTTTCTTT. The encoded protein is CASSPSGGPLTEAFF.

This chain joins TRBV7-2 and TRBJ2-1; possibly TRBD2 for D (5 bases). V was trimmed by 2 bases and J by 0 bases, leaving 11 bases between them. This CDR3 comprises 16 residues. Per germline, CDR1 SGHTA and CDR2 FQGNSA. CDR3 DNA sequence: TGTGCCAGCAGCTTAAGCGGCCCAAGCTCCTACAATGAGCAGTTCTTC. It translates to CASSLSGPSSYNEQFF.

There are a few counts of this clone. This rearrangement joins TRBV18 to TRBJ1-2; 7 bases are a match to TRBD1. Germline assignment: CDR1 KGHSH and CDR2 LQKENI. The junction had 8 bases not matched to a gene; V was cut back by 5 bases and J by 5 bases. This CDR3 has 14 amino acids. CDR3 amino acids: CASSIDRESYGYTF. DNA for the CDR3: TGTGCCAGCTCAATTGACAGGGAGTCGTATGGCTACACCTTC.

The rearrangement joins TRBV5-6 to TRBJ1-1; 8 positions agree with TRBD1. The J segment lost 1 base and the V segment lost 2 bases, leaving 7 bases of the junction unmatched. Germline assignment: CDR1 SGHDT and CDR2 YYEEEE. This CDR3 comprises 16 residues. CDR3 residues: CASSFGQGLKNTEAFF. In DNA, the CDR3 is TGTGCCAGCAGCTTCGGACAGGGCCTAAAGAACACTGAAGCTTTCTTT.

The chain recombines TRBV28 with TRBJ2-5; 10 bases match TRBD2. The CDR3 runs 16 residues. Germline CDR1 reads MDHEN; CDR2 reads SYDVKM. V dropped 4 bases and J dropped 2; count of bases not matched to a gene: 7. The CDR3 bases are TGTGCCAGCAGTTATCCGACTAGCGGGTCTCAAGAGACCCAGTACTTC. It yields the protein CASSYPTSGSQETQYF.

As DNA, the CDR3 is TGTGCCAGCAGGAAACCGGGACAGGGTAAGAATGAGCAGTTCTTC. Protein product: CASRKPGQGKNEQFF. The chain combines TRBV6-5 with TRBJ2-1, with TRBD1 identical over 9 bases. The CDR3 covers 15 residues. The germline V gene encodes CDR1 MNHEY and CDR2 SVGAGI. V was clipped by 6 bases and J by 7 bases; unmatched bases: 10.

This rearrangement joins TRBV7-2 to TRBJ1-6; 9 bases agree with TRBD1. Per the germline V gene, CDR1 is SGHTA and CDR2 is FQGNSA. V shed 6 bases and J 8 bases; nucleotides not matched to a gene: 8. CDR3 size: 15 residues. CDR3 nucleotides: TGTGCCAGCAGTACAGGGGGCTTGGGGGATTCACCCCTCCACTTT. This codes for CASSTGGLGDSPLHF.

Comment on this clone: One junction end disagrees with the germline gene, perhaps due to a read error. The genes are TRBV20-1 and TRBJ2-7; D gene ambiguous. CDR1 and CDR2 from the germline V gene are DFQATT and SNEGSKA (reference sequence). The CDR3 runs to 11 residues. The CDR3 sequence: CSARDQYEQYF. In DNA form, the CDR3 reads TGCAGTGCTCGAGATCAATACGAGCAGTACTTC.

The chain carries TRBV11-2 and TRBJ2-7, with D maybe TRBD1 (6 bases). CDR1 is SGHAT and CDR2 is FQNNGV in the germline V gene. The V and J ends lost 7 bases and 1 base respectively, with 17 bases between them. There are 15 residues in the CDR3. The CDR3 DNA reads TGTGCCAGCACCACTCGGGCAGGGGAGTCCTACGAGCAGTACTTC. It codes for CASTTRAGESYEQYF.

This chain connects TRBV5-1 to TRBJ2-3; 8 bases align to TRBD2. CDR1 SGHRS and CDR2 YFSETQ come from the germline V gene. This CDR3 comprises 17 residues. J lost 4 bases, V lost 3 bases, and 13 bases had no gene match. The CDR3 DNA is TGCGCCAGCAGCTGGGGTCGGACTAGCTTTGCTCCAGATACGCAGTATTTT. Amino acids: CASSWGRTSFAPDTQYF.

V gene TRBV29-1 combines with J gene TRBJ2-7; 13 positions agree with TRBD2. V lost 6 bases to trimming and J lost 2 bases; unmatched junction nucleotides: 7. The CDR3 length is 15 residues. CDR1 is SQVTM and CDR2 is ANQGSEA in the germline V gene. CDR3 in amino acids: CSVDGTSGNPYEQYF. In DNA, the CDR3 is TGCAGCGTAGATGGGACTAGCGGGAACCCCTACGAGCAGTACTTC.

V is TRBV7-3 and J is TRBJ2-3; 9 positions agree with TRBD1. The germline CDR1 and CDR2 sequences are SGHTA and FQGTGA. Trimming removed 2 bases from V and 3 bases from J; junction bases left unmatched: 3. The length of the CDR3 is 15 residues. In DNA form, the CDR3 reads TGTGCCAGCAGCTTACAGGGACAGGGTACAGATACGCAGTATTTT. Its protein product is CASSLQGQGTDTQYF.

This clone has a single count. This chain connects TRBV29-1 to TRBJ1-1; D uncertain. The germline CDR1 and CDR2 sequences are SQVTM and ANQGSEA. The CDR3 is 12 residues long. Trimming removed 4 bases from V and 4 bases from J, with 10 bases in between. The CDR3 protein is CSVAGGVTEAFF. The CDR3 DNA is TGCAGCGTTGCGGGCGGGGTCACTGAAGCTTTCTTT.

This chain joins TRBV18 and TRBJ2-1; 8 positions match TRBD1. V was pared by 3 bases and J by 6 bases, with 4 bases of the junction left unmatched. CDR3 size: 14 residues. In germline, CDR1 is KGHSH, CDR2 LQKENI. CDR3 amino acids: CASSPSTGVNEQFF. The CDR3 DNA reads TGTGCCAGCTCACCCTCGACAGGGGTCAATGAGCAGTTCTTC. The whole variable domain, filled in from reference TRBV18 and TRBJ2-1, reads NAGVMQNPRHLVRRRGQEARLRCSPMKGHSHVYWYRQLPEEGLKFMVYLQKENIIDESGMPKERFSAEFPKEGPSILRIQQVVRGDSAAYFCASSPSTGVNEQFFGPGTRLTVL.

This sequence joins TRBV5-5 and TRBJ2-5; TRBD1 might be the D (5 bases). V lost 0 bases and J 0 bases, leaving 6 bases between the germline ends. CDR1 is SGHKS, CDR2 YYEKEE, per germline (reference sequence). This CDR3 contains 14 residues. The CDR3 reads CASSLDRNQETQYF. For the CDR3, the DNA is TGTGCCAGCAGCTTGGACAGGAACCAAGAGACCCAGTACTTC. Drawing the rest from reference TRBV5-5 and TRBJ2-5, the complete variable domain is DAGVTQSPTHLIKTRGQQVTLRCSPISGHKSVSWYQQVLGQGPQFIFQYYEKEERGRGNFPDRFSARQFPNYSSELNVNALLLGDSALYLCASSLDRNQETQYFGPGTRLLVL.